The 2 T cell receptor beta chains reported below all come from one sample, sequenced in a study of shared clonotypes between healthy human individuals. TCRdb's copy holds only in-frame clones and misses some; the assay was immunoSEQ multiplex PCR. The data show 850,000 to 1,200,000 clones, about 74% seen once. Sequenced sample: memory CD4+ T cells sorted from blood. Noted subset: CD45RA-negative fraction. These receptor sequences come from a young man in good health.

The rearrangement links TRBV11-2 to TRBJ2-1, with a weak D call TRBD1 (6 bases). CDR3 length equals 15 residues. CDR1 is SGHAT and CDR2 is FQNNGV in the germline V gene. V was trimmed by 3 bases and J by 8 bases, leaving 17 bases between them. Here the CDR3 reads CASSFQTGLVDEQFF. CDR3 in DNA: TGTGCCAGCAGCTTCCAAACAGGGCTTGTTGATGAGCAGTTCTTC. Based on the CDR3 plus reference TRBV11-2 and TRBJ2-1, the full variable domain is EAGVAQSPRYKIIEKRQSVAFWCNPISGHATLYWYQQILGQGPKLLIQFQNNGVVDDSQLPKDRFSAERLKGVDSTLKIQPAKLEDSAVYLCASSFQTGLVDEQFFGPGTRLTVL.

This clone was counted only a few times. CDR3 protein: CASSDPAGANEKLFF. The CDR3 DNA is TGTGCCAGCAGTGACCCAGCAGGGGCTAATGAAAAACTGTTTTTT. This sequence joins TRBV25-1 and TRBJ1-4, with D possibly matching TRBD1 (6 bases). Germline V CDR1 and CDR2: MGHDK, SYGVNS. The CDR3 totals 15 residues. Trimming cost V 3 bases and J 3 bases, with 11 bases left between them.